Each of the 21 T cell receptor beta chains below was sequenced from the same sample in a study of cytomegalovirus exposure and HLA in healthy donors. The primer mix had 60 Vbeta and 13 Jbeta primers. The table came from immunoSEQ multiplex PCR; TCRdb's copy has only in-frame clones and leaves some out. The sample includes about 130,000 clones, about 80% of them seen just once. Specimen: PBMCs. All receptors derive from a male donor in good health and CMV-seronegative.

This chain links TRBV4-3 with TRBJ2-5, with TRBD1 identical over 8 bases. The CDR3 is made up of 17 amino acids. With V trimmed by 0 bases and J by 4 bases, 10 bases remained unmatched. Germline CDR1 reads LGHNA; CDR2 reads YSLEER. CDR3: CASSQDPGQGGRETQYF. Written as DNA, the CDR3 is TGCGCCAGCAGCCAAGATCCTGGACAGGGTGGACGAGAGACCCAGTACTTC.

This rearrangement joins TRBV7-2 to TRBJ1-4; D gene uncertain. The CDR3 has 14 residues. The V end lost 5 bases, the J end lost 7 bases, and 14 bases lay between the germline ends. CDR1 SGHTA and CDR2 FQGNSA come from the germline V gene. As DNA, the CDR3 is TGTGCCAGCAGCGCTAGAAACGTGGGTGAAAAACTGTTTTTT. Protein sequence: CASSARNVGEKLFF.

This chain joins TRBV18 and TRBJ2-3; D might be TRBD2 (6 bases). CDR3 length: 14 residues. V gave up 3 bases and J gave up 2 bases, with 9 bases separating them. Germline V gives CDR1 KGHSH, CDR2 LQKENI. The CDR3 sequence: CASSPGGFTDTQYF. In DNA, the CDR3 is TGTGCCAGCTCACCGGGGGGATTCACAGATACGCAGTATTTT.

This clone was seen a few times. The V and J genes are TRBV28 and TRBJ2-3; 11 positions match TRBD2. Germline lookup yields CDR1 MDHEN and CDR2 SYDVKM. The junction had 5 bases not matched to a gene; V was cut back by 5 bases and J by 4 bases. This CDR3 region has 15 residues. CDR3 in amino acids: CASSELAGAPDTQYF. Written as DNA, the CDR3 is TGTGCCAGCAGTGAACTAGCGGGGGCGCCAGATACGCAGTATTTT.

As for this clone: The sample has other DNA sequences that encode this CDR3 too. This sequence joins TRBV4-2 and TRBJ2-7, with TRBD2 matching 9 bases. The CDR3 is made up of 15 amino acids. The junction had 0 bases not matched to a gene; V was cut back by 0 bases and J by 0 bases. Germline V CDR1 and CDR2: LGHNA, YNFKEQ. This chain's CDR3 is CASSQETSGSYEQYF. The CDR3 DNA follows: TGTGCCAGCAGCCAAGAGACTAGCGGCTCCTACGAGCAGTACTTC.

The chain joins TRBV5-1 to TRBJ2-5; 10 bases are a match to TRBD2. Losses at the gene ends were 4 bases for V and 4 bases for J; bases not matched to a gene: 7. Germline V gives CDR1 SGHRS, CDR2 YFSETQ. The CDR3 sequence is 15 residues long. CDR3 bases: TGCGCCAGCAGCGGAAGCGGGAGGGGCGTAGAGACCCAGTACTTC. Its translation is CASSGSGRGVETQYF.

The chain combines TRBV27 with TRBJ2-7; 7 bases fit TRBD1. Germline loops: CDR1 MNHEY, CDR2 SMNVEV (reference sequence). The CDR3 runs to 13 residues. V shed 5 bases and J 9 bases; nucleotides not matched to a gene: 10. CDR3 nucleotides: TGTGCCAGCAGTCCGAGACAGGGAACGGTGCAGTACTTC. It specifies CASSPRQGTVQYF.

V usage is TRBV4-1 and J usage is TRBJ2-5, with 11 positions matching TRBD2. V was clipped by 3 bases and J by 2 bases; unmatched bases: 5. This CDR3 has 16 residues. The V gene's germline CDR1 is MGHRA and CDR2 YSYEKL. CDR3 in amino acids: CASSHRLAGGQETQYF. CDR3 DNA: TGCGCCAGCAGCCATCGTCTAGCGGGGGGACAAGAGACCCAGTACTTC.

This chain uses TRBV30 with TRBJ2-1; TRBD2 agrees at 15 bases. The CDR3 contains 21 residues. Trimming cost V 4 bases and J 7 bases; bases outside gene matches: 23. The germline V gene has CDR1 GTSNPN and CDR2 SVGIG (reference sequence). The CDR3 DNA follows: TGTGCCTGGATCCCACCGGCGGGACTAGCGGGGGGTTCAGGGTTTGGGAATGAGCAGTTCTTC. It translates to CAWIPPAGLAGGSGFGNEQFF.

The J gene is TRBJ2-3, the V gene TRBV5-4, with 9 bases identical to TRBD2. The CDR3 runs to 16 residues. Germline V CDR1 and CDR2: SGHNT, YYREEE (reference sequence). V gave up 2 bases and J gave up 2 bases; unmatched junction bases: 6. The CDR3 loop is CASSFGTSIVTDTQYF. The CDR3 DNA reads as TGTGCCAGCAGCTTTGGGACTAGCATTGTCACAGATACGCAGTATTTT. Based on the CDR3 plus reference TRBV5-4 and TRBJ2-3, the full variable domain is ETGVTQSPTHLIKTRGQQVTLRCSSQSGHNTVSWYQQALGQGPQFIFQYYREEENGRGNFPPRFSGLQFPNYSSELNVNALELDDSALYLCASSFGTSIVTDTQYFGPGTRLTVL.

In DNA, the CDR3 is TGTGCCAGCAGCTTAGTTCAGGGTCCGGCCACTGAAGCTTTCTTT. Protein sequence: CASSLVQGPATEAFF. The chain carries TRBV7-2 and TRBJ1-1; TRBD1 might be the D (5 bases). V lost 1 base to trimming and J lost 4 bases, with 13 bases between them. The germline CDR1 and CDR2 sequences are SGHTA and FQGNSA. The CDR3 sequence is 15 residues long.

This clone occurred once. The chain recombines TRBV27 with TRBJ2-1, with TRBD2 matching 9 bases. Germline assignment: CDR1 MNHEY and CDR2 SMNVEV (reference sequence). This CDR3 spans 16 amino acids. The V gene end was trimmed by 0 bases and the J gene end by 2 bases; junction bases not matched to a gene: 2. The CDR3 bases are TGTGCCAGCAGTTTATCCCGCGGGGGGGCCTACAATGAGCAGTTCTTC. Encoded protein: CASSLSRGGAYNEQFF.

The CDR3 spells CASYPSHLSVTGELFF. The CDR3 bases are TGTGCCAGCTATCCCAGCCACCTAAGCGTCACCGGGGAGCTGTTTTTT. The chain employs TRBV19 and TRBJ2-2, with D unclear. The CDR3 totals 16 residues. Germline CDR1 reads LNHDA; CDR2 reads SQIVND (reference sequence). Trimming left V 9 bases short and J 4 bases short, with 21 bases between.

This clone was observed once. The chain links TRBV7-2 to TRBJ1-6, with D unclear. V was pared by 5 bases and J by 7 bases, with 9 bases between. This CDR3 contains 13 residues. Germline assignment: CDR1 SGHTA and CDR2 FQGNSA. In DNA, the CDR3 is TGTGCCAGCAGCGGTACGGGGAATTCACCCCTCCACTTT. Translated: CASSGTGNSPLHF.

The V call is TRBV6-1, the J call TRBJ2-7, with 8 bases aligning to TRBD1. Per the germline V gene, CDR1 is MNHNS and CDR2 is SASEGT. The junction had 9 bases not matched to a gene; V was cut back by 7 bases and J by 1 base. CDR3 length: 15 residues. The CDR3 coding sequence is TGTGCCAGCACCGAAACCGGGACAGGATCCTACGAGCAGTACTTC. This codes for CASTETGTGSYEQYF.

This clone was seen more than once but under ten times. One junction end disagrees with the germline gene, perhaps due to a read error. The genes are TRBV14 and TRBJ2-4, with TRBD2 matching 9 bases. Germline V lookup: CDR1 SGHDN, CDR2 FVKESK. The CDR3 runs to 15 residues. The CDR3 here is CASSPQTSGRNSQYF. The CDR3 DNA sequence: TGTGCCAGCAGCCCCCAGACTAGCGGAAGAAACAGTCAGTACTTC. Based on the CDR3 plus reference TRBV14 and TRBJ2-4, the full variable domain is EAGVTQFPSHSVIEKGQTVTLRCDPISGHDNLYWYRRVMGKEIKFLLHFVKESKQDESGMPNNRFLAERTGGTYSTLKVQPAELEDSGVYFCASSPQTSGRNSQYFGAGTRLSVL.

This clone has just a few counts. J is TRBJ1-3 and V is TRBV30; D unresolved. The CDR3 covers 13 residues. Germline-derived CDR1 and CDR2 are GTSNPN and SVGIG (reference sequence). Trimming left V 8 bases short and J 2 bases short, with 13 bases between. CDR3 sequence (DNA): TGTGCCCAGTCCCGAGGTGCTGGAAACACCATATATTTT. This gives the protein CAQSRGAGNTIYF. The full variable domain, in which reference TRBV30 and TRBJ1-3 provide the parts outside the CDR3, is SQTIHQWPATLVQPVGSPLSLECTVEGTSNPNLYWYRQAAGRGLQLLFYSVGIGQISSEVPQNLSASRPQDRQFILSSKKLLLSDSGFYLCAQSRGAGNTIYFGEGSWLTVV.

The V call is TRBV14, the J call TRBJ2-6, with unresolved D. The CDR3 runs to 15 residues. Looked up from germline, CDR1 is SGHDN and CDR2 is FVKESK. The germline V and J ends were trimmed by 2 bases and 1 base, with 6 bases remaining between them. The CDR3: CASSQTLSGANVLTF. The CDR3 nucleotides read TGTGCCAGCAGCCAAACTTTATCTGGGGCCAACGTCCTGACTTTC.

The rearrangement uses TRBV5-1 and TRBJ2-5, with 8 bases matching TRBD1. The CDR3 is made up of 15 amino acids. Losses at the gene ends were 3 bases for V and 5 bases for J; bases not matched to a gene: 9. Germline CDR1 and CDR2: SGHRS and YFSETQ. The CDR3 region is CASSWGQDWRETQYF. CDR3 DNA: TGCGCCAGCAGCTGGGGACAGGACTGGCGGGAGACCCAGTACTTC.

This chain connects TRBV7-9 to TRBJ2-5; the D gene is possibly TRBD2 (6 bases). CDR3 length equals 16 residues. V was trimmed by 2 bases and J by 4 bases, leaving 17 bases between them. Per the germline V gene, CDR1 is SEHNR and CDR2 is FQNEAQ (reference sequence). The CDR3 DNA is TGTGCCAGCAGCTTAATGGCGGGGATAAGGAGAGAGACCCAGTACTTC. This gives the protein CASSLMAGIRRETQYF.

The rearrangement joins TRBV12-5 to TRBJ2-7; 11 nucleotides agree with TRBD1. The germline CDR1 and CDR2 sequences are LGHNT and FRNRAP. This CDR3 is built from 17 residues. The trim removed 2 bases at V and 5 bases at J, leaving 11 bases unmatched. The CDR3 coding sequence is TGTGCTAGTGGTTTGTCGCGGACAGGGGGCGCGTTAGACGAGCAGTACTTC. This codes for CASGLSRTGGALDEQYF.